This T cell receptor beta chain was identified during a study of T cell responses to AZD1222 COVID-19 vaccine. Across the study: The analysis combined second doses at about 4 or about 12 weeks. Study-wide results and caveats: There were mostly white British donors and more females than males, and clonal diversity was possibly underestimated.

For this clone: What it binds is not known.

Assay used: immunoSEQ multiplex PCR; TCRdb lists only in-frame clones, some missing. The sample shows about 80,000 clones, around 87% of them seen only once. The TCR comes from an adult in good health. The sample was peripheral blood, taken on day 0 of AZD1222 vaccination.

This CDR3 reads CAWSRQDSQPQHF. The CDR3 nucleotides are TGTGCCTGGAGTCGCCAGGATTCTCAGCCCCAGCATTTT. This sequence joins TRBV30 and TRBJ1-5; unclear D gene. V was clipped by 2 bases and J by 6 bases, with 11 bases between them. Germline CDR1 and CDR2: GTSNPN and SVGIG (reference sequence). This CDR3 comprises 13 residues.